Each of the 30 T cell receptor beta chains below was sequenced from the same sample in a study of long-term antiretroviral therapy in people with HIV. Assay version v3.0 of immunoSEQ was used, and it was run at survey level. Measured with immunoSEQ multiplex PCR; TCRdb has only the in-frame clones, and not every one. The sample yields 15,000 to 20,000 clones, 80% seen once. The sample was unsorted PBMCs, taken 0.1 years before starting antiretroviral therapy. The receptors come from a man aged 18-30 years with HIV.

The V call is TRBV27, the J call TRBJ1-2, with 8 bases that match TRBD1. The CDR3 has 14 residues. V lost 6 bases and J lost 4; bases outside the gene matches: 7. Germline CDR1 and CDR2: MNHEY and SMNVEV (reference sequence). In DNA form, the CDR3 reads TGTGCCAGCAGGACGGGACAGGCCTTCTATGGCTACACCTTC. As protein: CASRTGQAFYGYTF.

The chain is built from TRBV11-2 and TRBJ1-1; no definite D call. This CDR3 region has 14 residues. The germline CDR1 and CDR2 sequences are SGHAT and FQNNGV. The V end was cut by 6 bases, the J end by 1 base, with 12 bases between. DNA of the CDR3: TGTGCCAGCAGGACACCCCTGACGAACACTGAAGCTTTCTTT. Encoded protein: CASRTPLTNTEAFF.

The chain joins TRBV28 to TRBJ2-7; 12 bases fit TRBD2. Germline values: CDR1 MDHEN, CDR2 SYDVKM. This CDR3 is 15 amino acids long. Losses at the gene ends were 6 bases for V and 4 bases for J; bases not matched to a gene: 7. CDR3 nucleotide sequence: TGTGCCAGCAGCTTGAGGACTAGCGGGAAGTACGAGCAGTACTTC. As protein: CASSLRTSGKYEQYF.

J is TRBJ2-3 and V is TRBV2, with D maybe TRBD2 (6 bases). The CDR3 is 13 residues long. Germline-derived CDR1 and CDR2 are SNHLY and FYNNEI. V lost 4 bases and J lost 7, with 12 bases in between. CDR3 bases: TGTGCCAGCAGTGGACTAGATATTAATACGCAGTATTTT. The encoded protein is CASSGLDINTQYF.

The CDR3 is CASSEMRYEQYF. In DNA, the CDR3 is TGTGCCAGCAGTGAAATGCGGTACGAGCAGTACTTC. This chain joins TRBV2 and TRBJ2-7; unclear D gene. This CDR3 contains 12 residues. CDR1 is SNHLY, CDR2 FYNNEI, per germline. V lost 2 bases and J 4 bases, leaving 6 bases between the germline ends.

The chain links TRBV28 to TRBJ1-2, with a weak D call TRBD1 (6 bases). The CDR3 has 15 residues. V was shortened by 5 bases and J by 5 bases, with 18 bases between the two germline ends. CDR1 is MDHEN and CDR2 is SYDVKM in the germline V gene. The CDR3 DNA sequence: TGTGCCAGCAGTGGCGAGGGGGGAAGGAGGTATGGCTACACCTTC. It translates to CASSGEGGRRYGYTF.

This chain connects TRBV7-2 to TRBJ2-5; TRBD2 agrees at 7 bases. V shed 4 bases, J shed 0 bases, and the junction held 5 bases outside the gene matches. Germline V CDR1 and CDR2: SGHTA, FQGNSA. The CDR3 is 15 amino acids. CDR3 amino acids: CASSSGGANQETQYF. As DNA, the CDR3 is TGTGCCAGCAGCTCGGGGGGAGCGAACCAAGAGACCCAGTACTTC.

This chain connects TRBV7-9 to TRBJ1-4, with a weak D call TRBD1 (5 bases). Trimming took off 2 bases at V and 6 bases at J, with 10 bases between the two ends. The CDR3 contains 14 residues. The germline gives CDR1 SEHNR, CDR2 FQNEAQ (reference sequence). The CDR3 bases are TGTGCCAGCAGCTTAACGGGACGGGATGAAAAACTGTTTTTT. Translating it yields CASSLTGRDEKLFF.

V and J are TRBV7-9 and TRBJ2-5; D gene ambiguous. The CDR3 is 13 residues long. Germline CDR1 SEHNR, CDR2 FQNEAQ (reference sequence). Trimming left V 0 bases short and J 13 bases short, with 15 bases between. The CDR3 coding sequence is TGTGCCAGCAGCTTAGCGAAGACCATGTCGTCGTACTTC. Translation gives CASSLAKTMSSYF.

This chain connects TRBV5-1 to TRBJ2-2; a possible D gene is TRBD1 (5 bases). The CDR3 is 17 amino acids. Germline V gene data show CDR1 as SGHRS and CDR2 as YFSETQ. The V gene lost 2 bases and the J gene lost 7 bases, with 21 bases spanning the gap. This chain's CDR3 is CASSFGLRQKTFGELFF. Here the CDR3 DNA reads TGCGCCAGCAGCTTCGGGCTCCGACAGAAAACATTCGGGGAGCTGTTTTTT.

V gene TRBV28 combines with J gene TRBJ1-1; weak D call: TRBD1 (5 bases). The V gene lost 3 bases and the J gene lost 2 bases, with 16 bases spanning the gap. The CDR3 length is 16 residues. CDR1 is MDHEN and CDR2 is SYDVKM in the germline V gene. CDR3 loop: CASSFPSDSPNTEAFF. CDR3 DNA sequence: TGTGCCAGCAGTTTTCCCTCAGACAGTCCCAACACTGAAGCTTTCTTT.

The chain recombines TRBV5-1 with TRBJ2-5; D is uncertain. Germline V gives CDR1 SGHRS, CDR2 YFSETQ. The CDR3 runs 11 residues. Trimming took 4 bases from V and 2 from J, leaving 3 bases between them. The CDR3 protein is CASSLQETQYF. CDR3 DNA: TGCGCCAGCAGCCTGCAAGAGACCCAGTACTTC.

The gene calls are TRBV7-2 and TRBJ2-1, with 11 bases that match TRBD1. The CDR3 is 15 residues long. J lost 6 bases, V lost 4 bases, and 5 bases had no gene match. From germline, CDR1 is SGHTA and CDR2 FQGNSA. The CDR3 DNA reads as TGTGCCAGCAGCTCAAGGACAGGGGGCCCCAATGAGCAGTTCTTC. Protein sequence: CASSSRTGGPNEQFF.

The CDR3 nucleotides read TGTGCCAGTAGTATGGGACTCTCGACCCAGTACTTC. Amino acids: CASSMGLSTQYF. The chain carries TRBV19 and TRBJ2-5; possible D gene TRBD2, 6 bases. Trimming stripped 3 bases from V and 7 bases from J, with 9 bases between. The V gene's germline CDR1 is LNHDA and CDR2 SQIVND (reference sequence). This CDR3 spans 12 amino acids.

V and J are TRBV11-1 and TRBJ1-1; 7 positions agree with TRBD1. The ends lost 8 bases at V and 5 bases at J; junction bases unmatched: 8. The CDR3 is 13 residues long. Germline V gene sequence: CDR1 SGHAT, CDR2 FQDESV (reference sequence). CDR3 bases: TGTGCCAGCGCTTGGACAGGCCAAACTGAAGCTTTCTTT. Translation: CASAWTGQTEAFF.

This chain links TRBV5-4 with TRBJ1-1; D is unclear. Germline CDR1 is SGHNT and CDR2 is YYREEE (reference sequence). The germline V and J ends were trimmed by 2 bases and 0 bases, with 5 bases remaining between them. CDR3 length equals 13 residues. The DNA of the CDR3 is TGTGCCAGCAGCTTCGGGATGAACACTGAAGCTTTCTTT. Its protein product is CASSFGMNTEAFF.

The chain carries TRBV14 and TRBJ1-1; no firm D call. CDR3 length equals 11 residues. Germline lookup yields CDR1 SGHDN and CDR2 FVKESK. Trimming left V 2 bases short and J 7 bases short, with 5 bases between. This chain's CDR3 is CASSQSLEAFF. CDR3 nucleotide sequence: TGTGCCAGCAGCCAAAGTCTTGAAGCTTTCTTT.

This clone was picked up a small number of times. The chain employs TRBV4-3 and TRBJ2-7, with 12 bases matching TRBD2. Germline CDR1 LGHNA, CDR2 YSLEER. The CDR3 extends over 17 amino acids. The V gene end was trimmed by 0 bases and the J gene end by 3 bases; junction bases not matched to a gene: 6. DNA for the CDR3: TGCGCCAGCAGCCAAGATCTCCTAGCGGGAGGGATCTACGAGCAGTACTTC. This encodes CASSQDLLAGGIYEQYF.

The chain joins TRBV7-2 to TRBJ2-1; 12 bases are a match to TRBD2. This CDR3 comprises 14 residues. CDR1 and CDR2 from the germline V gene are SGHTA and FQGNSA. V trimming: 3 bases; J trimming: 6 bases; junction bases outside the gene matches: 0. CDR3: CASSLTSGSNEQFF. The CDR3 DNA reads as TGTGCCAGCAGCTTGACTAGCGGGAGCAATGAGCAGTTCTTC.

The chain employs TRBV7-2 and TRBJ2-7; D may be TRBD2 (5 bases). Germline V gene data show CDR1 as SGHTA and CDR2 as FQGNSA. The CDR3 sequence is 15 residues long. Trimming took 4 bases from V and 2 from J, leaving 15 bases between them. CDR3: CASSYPWYGTYEQYF. The CDR3 DNA reads as TGTGCCAGCAGCTACCCATGGTACGGGACCTACGAGCAGTACTTC.

The chain recombines TRBV5-4 with TRBJ2-5, with D tentatively TRBD1 or TRBD2 (6 bases each). CDR3 length: 14 amino acids. V was clipped by 1 base and J by 5 bases, with 12 bases between them. Germline V gene sequence: CDR1 SGHNT, CDR2 YYREEE (reference sequence). The CDR3 spells CASSLRGVSETQYF. The CDR3, as DNA: TGTGCCAGCAGCTTGAGGGGGGTTTCGGAGACCCAGTACTTC.

V usage is TRBV7-8 and J usage is TRBJ2-3; D is perhaps TRBD1 or TRBD2 (5 bases each). Deletions cut 0 bases from V and 2 bases from J, with 15 bases between. The CDR3 covers 17 residues. Germline V lookup: CDR1 SGHVS, CDR2 FQNEAQ. CDR3 protein: CASSLAWGTSHTDTQYF. The CDR3 DNA reads TGTGCCAGCAGCTTAGCCTGGGGGACCTCTCACACAGATACGCAGTATTTT.

This clone came up once. V is TRBV6-1 and J is TRBJ2-6; D unclear. Trimming shortened V by 6 bases and J by 0 bases, and 9 bases separated the two germline ends. Germline lookup yields CDR1 MNHNS and CDR2 SASEGT. The CDR3 sequence is 15 residues long. The CDR3: CASREHSSGANVLTF. CDR3 in DNA: TGTGCCAGCAGGGAACACAGCTCTGGGGCCAACGTCCTGACTTTC.

J is TRBJ2-3 and V is TRBV30; D is uncertain. Germline V CDR1 and CDR2: GTSNPN, SVGIG (reference sequence). The V and J ends lost 0 bases and 1 base respectively, with 11 bases between them. There are 15 residues in the CDR3. The CDR3 nucleotides are TGTGCCTGGAGTGTCACCGCCGTCCGCACAGATACGCAGTATTTT. Its protein product is CAWSVTAVRTDTQYF.

Notes on this clone: Mismatch with germline at one junction end may stem from a read error. The chain uses TRBV7-9 and TRBJ2-1; D is ambiguous. The CDR3 covers 17 residues. Germline V gene data show CDR1 as SEHNR and CDR2 as FQNEAQ (reference sequence). The CDR3 DNA reads as TGTGCCAGCAGCTTAGGGGCACTCGGAATTCCCTACATTGAGCAGTTCTTC. Translating it yields CASSLGALGIPYIEQFF.

V usage is TRBV27 and J usage is TRBJ1-5; D possibly corresponds to TRBD1 (6 bases). This CDR3 has 14 residues. Germline assignment: CDR1 MNHEY and CDR2 SMNVEV (reference sequence). With 6 bases removed from V and 4 bases from J, the gap between germline ends came to 13 bases. This CDR3 reads CASSPGQGNQPQHF. CDR3 nucleotide sequence: TGTGCCAGCAGCCCGGGGCAGGGGAATCAGCCCCAGCATTTT.

CDR3: CASSYRLGSTSSGANVLTF. CDR3 bases: TGCGCCAGCAGCTACCGACTGGGCAGTACTAGCTCTGGGGCCAACGTCCTGACTTTC. This chain joins TRBV4-3 and TRBJ2-6; the D gene is possibly TRBD2 (5 bases). The CDR3 extends over 19 amino acids. V was trimmed by 5 bases and J by 0 bases, leaving 20 bases between them. Germline V gene lookup returns CDR1 LGHNA and CDR2 YSLEER.

This clone has only a few counts. The chain recombines TRBV29-1 with TRBJ2-7; TRBD2 agrees at 9 bases. The CDR3 spans 13 residues. V was pared by 6 bases and J by 0 bases, with 3 bases of the junction left unmatched. Germline lookup yields CDR1 SQVTM and CDR2 ANQGSEA. For the CDR3, the DNA is TGCAGCGTCTGTAGCGGGAGCTCCTACGAGCAGTACTTC. It translates to CSVCSGSSYEQYF.

This chain uses TRBV15 with TRBJ2-3; 9 nucleotides align to TRBD2. With V trimmed by 5 bases and J by 9 bases, 9 bases remained unmatched. The CDR3 loop spans 14 amino acids. Germline CDR1 and CDR2: LNHNV and YYDKDF (reference sequence). The CDR3 region is CATSPRGGTLTQYF. The CDR3 DNA reads as TGTGCCACCAGCCCGCGGGGGGGCACCCTAACGCAGTATTTT.

V gene TRBV6-6 combines with J gene TRBJ1-4, with D perhaps TRBD1 (5 bases). V dropped 6 bases and J dropped 11 bases, with 22 bases sitting between them. Per the germline V gene, CDR1 is MNHNY and CDR2 is SVGAGI (reference sequence). The CDR3 extends over 15 amino acids. The CDR3 here is CASSGGEYRPDKLFF. CDR3 DNA sequence: TGTGCCAGCAGCGGGGGTGAATACAGACCCGACAAACTGTTTTTT.